This is a list of T cell receptor beta chains from one sample in a study of cytomegalovirus exposure and HLA in healthy donors. Clones were read by immunoSEQ multiplex PCR, and TCRdb kept only the in-frame ones, dropping some. Counted here are 150,000 to 180,000 clones, more than 75% occurring once; the ten biggest clones make up over 6%. Sequenced: PBMCs. The source is a man younger than 45 in good health and CMV-seropositive. The conserved cysteine and the conserved F or W are not part of the CDR3 here.

>TRBV6-5
ASSPTGSYQPQH
>TRBV28
ASLGSSGNTIY
>TRBV4-1
ASSLQMNTEAF
>TRBV29-1
SVAGTGGVSGYT
>TRBV7-2
ASSLQVSNQPQH
>TRBV5-4
ASSPGNSGVNTGELF
>TRBV27
ASSSGLAVDTQY
>TRBV19
ASSPDTGGRYGYT
>TRBV7-3
ASSPGGNTIY
>TRBV28
ASSLLATHADTQY
>TRBV5-1
ASSLWTGVGYEQY
>TRBV6-6
ASSPLAGSNEQF
>TRBV11-2
ASSPGGGYNEQF
>TRBV30
AWSRGSSYEQY
>TRBV7-2
ASSLALGGGTEAF
>TRBV27
ASSPGGSVADTQY
>TRBV23-1
ASSGGLGLPRGQPQH
>TRBV21-1
ASSKAIRTGGYYGYT
>TRBV9
ASTLLSTGDMRGYT
>TRBV6-6
ASSYSRTGDDEKLF
>TRBV5-6
ASSSRQGAGEKLF
>TRBV20-1
SAARDNGYT
>TRBV7-8
ASSFPGTGNTEAF
>TRBV7-6
ASSLEGAVNTEAF
>TRBV19
ASSIAGDNSPLH
>TRBV2
ASSGDRATTNEKLF
>TRBV5-4
ASSSDSNEQF
>TRBV30
AWSIGLSSYNEQF
>TRBV20-1
SATQDYEQY
>TRBV5-4
ASSFKTGTTPYNSPLH
>TRBV27
ASSPPGNEQY
>TRBV19
ASRAGGQRTGELF
>TRBV6-1
ASSPVSGYGYT
>TRBV6-5
ASSDKGGNQPQH
>TRBV5-1
ASSAGDRLNSPLH
>TRBV2
ASSYRVGTEAF
>TRBV27
ASSLTSGRYTQY
>TRBV11-1
ASSMDRANTGELF
>TRBV7-3
ASSLRQEAFSSYNEQF
>TRBV6-5
ASSYSKGADGYT
>TRBV4-2
ASSQEGLAGGPQF
>TRBV5-4
ASSFDPGANYGYT
>TRBV6-1
ASSEQPREEETQY
>TRBV27
ASSLYGGLQETQY
>TRBV5-4
ASSLGTSGIDTQY
>TRBV6-5
ASSSTTTGGYTEAF
>TRBV9
ASSAQGANTEAF
>TRBV5-1
ASSDSGDSPEAF
>TRBV12-5
ASGLGSGGRVNTEAF
>TRBV7-8
ASSLAAAYGYT
>TRBV11-2
ASSAFLQGAGEQY
>TRBV7-3
ASSPRPAAGYNEQF
>TRBV4-1
ASSHSAAGGSYEQY
>TRBV6-5
ASRGQTDTQY
>TRBV9
ASQGINPGTDTQY